The 18 T cell receptor beta chains below come from one sample, sequenced in a study of T-cell memory formation after mild COVID-19. TCRdb re-called the 5' RACE reads through MiXCR, storing one row per CDR3 protein. This table holds nearly 350,000 distinct CDR3 sequences, roughly 13% found once. The specimen was PBMCs or a T cell subset sorted from them (not recorded which). The source of these receptors is a man aged 18 to 35 who had mild COVID-19 (a few samples of this study predate the infection). Cell type and time point are not known.

This clonotype was seen many times. The chain carries TRBV20-1 and TRBJ2-1; TRBD2 matches 7 bases. CDR3 length: 15 residues. V lost 5 bases to trimming and J lost 1 base; unmatched junction nucleotides: 8. Germline lookup yields CDR1 DFQATT and CDR2 SNEGSKA (reference sequence). In DNA form, the CDR3 reads TGCAGTGCTCCCCTGGGACTACTGTCCTACAATGAGCAGTTCTTC. It encodes CSAPLGLLSYNEQFF.

Only a few counts were recorded for this clonotype. The chain employs TRBV5-1 and TRBJ2-3; D is possibly TRBD2 (6 bases). CDR3 size: 14 residues. Germline CDR1 is SGHRS and CDR2 is YFSETQ. The ends were cut back, 3 bases at V and 2 bases at J, with 10 bases in the middle. The CDR3 region has the DNA TGCGCCAGCAGCTACGGACTAATCACAGATACGCAGTATTTT. It codes for CASSYGLITDTQYF.

V and J are TRBV15 and TRBJ2-7; 9 bases map to TRBD1. This CDR3 has 15 residues. V shed 8 bases, J shed 0 bases, and the junction held 8 bases outside the gene matches. From germline, CDR1 is LNHNV and CDR2 YYDKDF (reference sequence). This CDR3 reads CATATGTGSSYEQYV. The CDR3 nucleotides read TGTGCCACCGCGACCGGGACAGGGAGCTCCTACGAGCAGTACGTC.

The V and J genes are TRBV12-3 or TRBV12-4 and TRBJ2-1; maybe TRBD1 (6 bases). Trimming left V 6 bases short and J 8 bases short, with 8 bases between. The CDR3 is 11 residues long. This CDR3 is CASRTGYEQFF. CDR3 nucleotides: TGTGCCAGCAGGACAGGCTATGAGCAGTTCTTC.

The chain couples TRBV3-1 to TRBJ2-2, with TRBD1 as a possible D gene (6 bases). CDR1 and CDR2 (germline): LGHDT, YNNKEL (reference sequence). The CDR3 totals 16 residues. Trimming stripped 4 bases from V and 5 bases from J, with 17 bases between. The CDR3 protein is CASSPVGLQGTGELFF. Here the CDR3 DNA reads TGTGCCAGCAGCCCCGTAGGGCTCCAGGGGACCGGGGAGCTGTTTTTT.

This clonotype was seen at least ten times. J is TRBJ2-5 and V is TRBV4-1; a possible D gene is TRBD2 (6 bases). Trimming stripped 4 bases from V and 9 bases from J, with 24 bases between. Germline loops: CDR1 MGHRA, CDR2 YSYEKL. The CDR3 totals 16 residues. The CDR3: CASSPKTGTATGAQYF. The CDR3 coding sequence is TGCGCCAGCAGCCCAAAGACCGGGACTGCAACTGGGGCCCAGTACTTC.

The table lists this clonotype with a few counts. The rearrangement uses TRBV6-1 and TRBJ1-4; 7 nucleotides match TRBD1. The V gene end was trimmed by 7 bases and the J gene end by 8 bases; junction bases not matched to a gene: 13. Looked up from germline, CDR1 is MNHNS and CDR2 is SASEGT. The CDR3 is made up of 15 amino acids. CDR3 sequence reads: CASIPRGGGEEKLFF. The CDR3 DNA reads TGTGCCAGCATCCCAAGAGGGGGCGGTGAGGAAAAACTGTTTTTT.

There are a few counts of this clonotype. The CDR3 here is CASSSNPYGTGPYNEKLFF. CDR3 DNA sequence: TGTGCCAGCAGCTCTAACCCGTACGGGACAGGGCCTTATAATGAAAAACTGTTTTTT. This chain joins TRBV7-9 and TRBJ1-4, with TRBD1 matching over 9 bases. This CDR3 has 19 amino acids. Unmatched junction bases numbered 16, after V lost 4 bases and J lost 4 bases. The V gene's germline CDR1 is SEHNR and CDR2 FQNEAQ (reference sequence). The whole variable domain, remainder taken from reference TRBV7-9 and TRBJ1-4, is DTGVSQNPRHKITKRGQNVTFRCDPISEHNRLYWYRQTLGQGPEFLTYFQNEAQLEKSRLLSDRFSAERPKGSFSTLEIQRTEQGDSAMYLCASSSNPYGTGPYNEKLFFGSGTQLSVL.

This clonotype occurred a few times. This chain links TRBV4-2 with TRBJ2-2; tentative D call: TRBD2 (6 bases). CDR3 length equals 15 residues. V was shortened by 1 base and J by 4 bases, with 10 bases between the two germline ends. The V gene's germline CDR1 is LGHNA and CDR2 YNFKEQ. The CDR3 sequence: CASSQAGVLTGELFF. The CDR3 DNA sequence: TGTGCCAGCAGCCAAGCGGGGGTGCTCACCGGGGAGCTGTTTTTT.

The chain joins TRBV5-4 to TRBJ1-5; D is uncertain. Germline-derived CDR1 and CDR2 are SGHNT and YYREEE (reference sequence). This CDR3 region has 13 residues. The V gene lost 4 bases and the J gene lost 5 bases, with 10 bases spanning the gap. CDR3 loop: CASSPGPDQPQHF. The CDR3 DNA reads TGTGCCAGCAGCCCTGGGCCAGATCAGCCCCAGCATTTT.

This chain links TRBV10-3 with TRBJ2-5, with 12 bases identical to TRBD2. Losses at the gene ends were 7 bases for V and 5 bases for J; bases not matched to a gene: 5. CDR1 and CDR2 from the germline V gene are ENHRY and SYGVKD. The CDR3 has 14 residues. The CDR3 loop is CAITASGGAETQYF. CDR3 nucleotide sequence: TGTGCCATCACCGCTAGCGGGGGGGCGGAGACCCAGTACTTC.

There are a few counts of this clonotype. The chain carries TRBV6-2 or TRBV6-3 and TRBJ1-1, with a weak D call TRBD1 (6 bases). The CDR3 extends over 13 amino acids. In germline, CDR1 is MNHEY, CDR2 SVGEGT. V was trimmed by 3 bases and J by 6 bases, leaving 11 bases between them. The CDR3 sequence: CASSYYRDPEAFF. The CDR3 bases are TGTGCCAGCAGTTATTACAGGGACCCTGAAGCTTTCTTT.

This clonotype was seen a handful of times. CDR3 in amino acids: CASNPGTWGGNTIYF. CDR3 in DNA: TGTGCCAGCAACCCGGGGACCTGGGGAGGAAACACCATATATTTT. The chain carries TRBV21-1 and TRBJ1-3; the table's D call of TRBD1 was not tested on the DNA. TRBV21-1 is reported as a pseudogene. CDR3 length: 15 residues.

There are many counts of this clonotype. The chain carries TRBV27 and TRBJ2-7; weak D call: TRBD1 (5 bases). This CDR3 is 13 amino acids long. CDR1 and CDR2 from the germline V gene are MNHEY and SMNVEV (reference sequence). Between the trimmed V and J ends, which lost 7 bases and 0 bases, there was a span of 10 bases. CDR3 residues: CASNQGSSYEQYF. The CDR3 DNA follows: TGTGCCAGCAACCAGGGCAGCTCCTACGAGCAGTACTTC.

The chain has TRBV4-1 and TRBJ2-2; 10 nucleotides match TRBD1. Germline CDR1 is MGHRA and CDR2 is YSYEKL. The CDR3 covers 16 residues. The V and J ends lost 4 bases and 4 bases, in that order; junction bases with no gene match: 6. The CDR3: CASSPRTGGRTGELFF. CDR3 nucleotides: TGCGCCAGCAGCCCCCGGACAGGGGGTCGCACCGGGGAGCTGTTTTTT.

The chain joins TRBV6-6 to TRBJ2-1; 10 bases line up with TRBD2. The trim removed 6 bases at V and 6 bases at J, leaving 8 bases unmatched. This CDR3 has 15 residues. The germline V gene has CDR1 MNHNY and CDR2 SVGAGI (reference sequence). CDR3 in DNA: TGTGCCAGCAGACACCCTAGCGGGGGATTCAATGAGCAGTTCTTC. Encoded protein: CASRHPSGGFNEQFF.

This chain links TRBV11-2 with TRBJ1-1; a weak D match, TRBD1 (6 bases). V lost 1 base to trimming and J lost 5 bases, with 20 bases between them. CDR3 length: 17 amino acids. The germline V gene has CDR1 SGHAT and CDR2 FQNNGV. The CDR3 nucleotides are TGTGCCAGCAGCTTAGGGGGGCAGGGGCCTGTTTGGACTGAAGCTTTCTTT. The encoded protein is CASSLGGQGPVWTEAFF.

This clonotype was seen a handful of times. The chain is built from TRBV11-2 and TRBJ2-7; weak D call: TRBD2 (5 bases). CDR3 length: 17 residues. V was trimmed by 5 bases and J by 7 bases, leaving 27 bases between them. Germline-derived CDR1 and CDR2 are SGHAT and FQNNGV. This CDR3 reads CASSARTDGKEVREQYF. As DNA, the CDR3 is TGTGCCAGCAGCGCGCGGACGGACGGGAAGGAGGTGAGGGAGCAGTACTTC.